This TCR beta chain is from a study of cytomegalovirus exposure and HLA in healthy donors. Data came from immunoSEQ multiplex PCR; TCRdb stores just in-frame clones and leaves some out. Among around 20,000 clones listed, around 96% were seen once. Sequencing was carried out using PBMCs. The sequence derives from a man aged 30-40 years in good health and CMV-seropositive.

CDR3 nucleotide sequence: TGTGCCAGCACCCGGGCGGGGGTGCAGGGAAACACCATATATTTT. This sequence encodes CASTRAGVQGNTIYF. V is TRBV28 and J is TRBJ1-3; D perhaps matches TRBD1 (5 bases). The CDR3 has 15 residues. Between the trimmed V and J ends, which lost 7 bases and 4 bases, there was a span of 17 bases. Germline V gives CDR1 MDHEN, CDR2 SYDVKM. The variable domain in full, completed from reference TRBV28 and TRBJ1-3, reads DVKVTQSSRYLVKRTGEKVFLECVQDMDHENMFWYRQDPGLGLRLIYFSYDVKMKEKGDIPEGYSVSREKKERFSLILESASTNQTSMYLCASTRAGVQGNTIYFGEGSWLTVV.